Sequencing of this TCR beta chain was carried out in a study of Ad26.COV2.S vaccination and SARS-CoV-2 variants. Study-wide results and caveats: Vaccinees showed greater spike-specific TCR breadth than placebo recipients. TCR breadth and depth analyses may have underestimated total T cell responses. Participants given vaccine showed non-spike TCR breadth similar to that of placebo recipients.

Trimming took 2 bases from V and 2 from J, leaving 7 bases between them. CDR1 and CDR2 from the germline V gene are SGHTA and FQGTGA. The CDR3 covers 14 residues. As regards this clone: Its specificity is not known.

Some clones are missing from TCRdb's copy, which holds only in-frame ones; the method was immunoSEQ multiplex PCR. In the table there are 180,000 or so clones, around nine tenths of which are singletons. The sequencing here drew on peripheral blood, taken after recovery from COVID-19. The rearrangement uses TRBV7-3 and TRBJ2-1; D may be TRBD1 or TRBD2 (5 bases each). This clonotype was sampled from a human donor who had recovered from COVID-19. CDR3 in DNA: TGTGCCAGCAGCTTAGGGGGTCCCTACAATGAGCAGTTCTTC. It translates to CASSLGGPYNEQFF. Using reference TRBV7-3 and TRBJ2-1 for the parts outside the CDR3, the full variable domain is GAGVSQTPSNKVTEKGKYVELRCDPISGHTALYWYRQSLGQGPEFLIYFQGTGAADDSGLPNDRFFAVRPEGSVSTLKIQRTERGDSAVYLCASSLGGPYNEQFFGPGTRLTVL.